One sample yielded the 10 T cell receptor beta chains listed below, sequenced in a study of T cells in Graves' hyperthyroidism and ophthalmopathy. The investigators amplified TCR beta CDR3 regions from RNA transcripts. An initial round of RT-PCR targeting the TCR CDR3 relied on the HTBI primer set. TCRdb re-called the multiplex PCR reads through MiXCR, storing one row per CDR3 protein. The sample comprises about 380,000 distinct CDR3 sequences, about 14% of which are singletons, and 20% rests with the top ten. Sequencing was performed on blood. The receptor set was obtained from a woman in her twenties or thirties with Graves' ophthalmopathy.

This clonotype was seen repeatedly, ten times or more. The CDR3 here is CASSYSRQSYEQYF. CDR3 in DNA: TGTGCCAGCAGTTACTCGAGGCAATCCTACGAGCAGTACTTC. The chain joins TRBV6-6 to TRBJ2-7, with no clear D. CDR1 and CDR2 (germline): MNHNY, SVGAGI (reference sequence). Trimming removed 0 bases from V and 1 base from J, with 7 bases in between. This CDR3 spans 14 amino acids.

As concerns this clonotype: A read error may explain this, as a much larger clone is one base away. The genes are TRBV3-1 and TRBJ2-7; D is undetermined. Germline V lookup: CDR1 LGHDT, CDR2 YNNKEL (reference sequence). Deletions cut 1 base from V and 9 bases from J, with 7 bases between. CDR3 size: 11 residues. The CDR3 loop reads CASSQGPGQYF. The CDR3 DNA reads TGTGCCAGCAGCCAAGGTCCCGGGCAGTACTTC.

The chain has TRBV20-1 and TRBJ2-7, with 11 bases matching TRBD2. Trimming cost V 5 bases and J 7 bases; bases outside gene matches: 7. The germline V gene has CDR1 DFQATT and CDR2 SNEGSKA (reference sequence). This CDR3 has 13 amino acids. Here the CDR3 DNA reads TGCAGTGCTGCTAGCGGGGGGCCCATGGAGCAGTACTTC. It specifies CSAASGGPMEQYF.

The rearrangement joins TRBV27 to TRBJ1-1; D is unclear. This CDR3 region has 14 residues. Looked up from germline, CDR1 is MNHEY and CDR2 is SMNVEV (reference sequence). Deletions cut 6 bases from V and 1 base from J, with 12 bases between. The CDR3 region is CASRELQRNTEAFF. Here the CDR3 DNA reads TGTGCCAGCAGAGAGCTTCAGAGGAACACTGAAGCTTTCTTT.

At least ten counts were recorded for this clonotype. The chain carries TRBV7-8 and TRBJ1-6; D remains unclear. Trimming removed 0 bases at V and 4 bases at J, with 4 bases between. CDR3 length equals 14 residues. The germline V gene encodes CDR1 SGHVS and CDR2 FQNEAQ. CDR3 amino acids: CASSLALYNSPLHF. The CDR3 DNA follows: TGTGCCAGCAGCTTAGCATTGTATAATTCACCCCTCCACTTT.

J is TRBJ1-4 and V is TRBV15, with D unclear. The CDR3 spans 15 residues. V was trimmed by 2 bases and J by 6 bases, leaving 13 bases between them. Germline V gene sequence: CDR1 LNHNV, CDR2 YYDKDF (reference sequence). CDR3 protein: CATSRIRESYEKLFF. The CDR3 DNA reads as TGTGCCACCAGCAGAATCCGGGAAAGCTATGAAAAACTGTTTTTT.

This chain uses TRBV20-1 with TRBJ2-1; TRBD2 matches at 13 bases. V lost 3 bases to trimming and J lost 3 bases; unmatched junction nucleotides: 11. The CDR3 sequence is 18 residues long. Germline V gene data show CDR1 as DFQATT and CDR2 as SNEGSKA (reference sequence). The CDR3 protein is CSARTALGTSGVYNEQFF. In DNA form, the CDR3 reads TGCAGTGCTAGGACTGCTTTGGGGACTAGCGGGGTCTACAATGAGCAGTTCTTC.

This clonotype has at least ten counts. The rearrangement links TRBV6-1 to TRBJ1-1; D is possibly TRBD1 (6 bases). The germline CDR1 and CDR2 sequences are MNHNS and SASEGT. V was shortened by 6 bases and J by 3 bases, with 14 bases between the two germline ends. This CDR3 is built from 14 residues. This CDR3 is CASRKSRGDTEAFF. The CDR3 region has the DNA TGTGCCAGCAGAAAAAGTAGGGGGGACACTGAAGCTTTCTTT.

The chain couples TRBV15 to TRBJ1-6, with unresolved D. The CDR3 runs 15 residues. V lost 3 bases to trimming and J lost 0 bases, with 6 bases between them. The germline V gene has CDR1 LNHNV and CDR2 YYDKDF (reference sequence). CDR3 in amino acids: CATSSGSSYNSPLHF. The CDR3 nucleotides are TGTGCCACCAGCAGCGGCAGCTCCTATAATTCACCCCTCCACTTT.

This clonotype has at least ten counts. The CDR3 region has the DNA TGTGCCAGCAGTTCCGACAGGGTCGGAAACACCATATATTTT. Amino acids: CASSSDRVGNTIYF. The rearrangement links TRBV12-3 or TRBV12-4 to TRBJ1-3; 7 bases are a match to TRBD1. The V and J ends lost 4 bases and 4 bases, in that order; junction bases with no gene match: 4. This CDR3 spans 14 amino acids.